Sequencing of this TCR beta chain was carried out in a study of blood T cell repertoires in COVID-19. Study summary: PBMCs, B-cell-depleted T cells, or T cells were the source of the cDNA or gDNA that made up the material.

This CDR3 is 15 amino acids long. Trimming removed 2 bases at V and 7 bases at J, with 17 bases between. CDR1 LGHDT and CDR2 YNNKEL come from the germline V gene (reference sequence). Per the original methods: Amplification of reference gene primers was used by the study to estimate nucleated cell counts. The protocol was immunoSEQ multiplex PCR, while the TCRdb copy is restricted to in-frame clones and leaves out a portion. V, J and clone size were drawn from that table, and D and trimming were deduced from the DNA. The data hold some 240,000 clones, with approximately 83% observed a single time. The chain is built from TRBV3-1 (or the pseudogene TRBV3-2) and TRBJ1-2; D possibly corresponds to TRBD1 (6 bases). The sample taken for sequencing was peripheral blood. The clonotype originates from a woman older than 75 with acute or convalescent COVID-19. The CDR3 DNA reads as TGTGCCAGCAGCCAATCAGGGGATAATTCTTTTGGCTACACCTTC. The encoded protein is CASSQSGDNSFGYTF.